This T cell receptor (beta chain) came from a study of human thymus T cells. In regard to this clone: Its antigen remains unidentified.

V lost 4 bases and J lost 0, with 10 bases in between. The germline V gene encodes CDR1 SGHAT and CDR2 FQDESV (reference sequence). The CDR3 has 15 amino acids. Only four of the eight donors provided a 0.5-1 mL blood sample. Libraries were prepared by immunoSEQ multiplex PCR; TCRdb keeps only in-frame clonotypes and omits some of them. The sample records some 44,000 clones, over 90% being singletons. Study-level results: Among thymic and blood repertoires, usage of V and J genes appeared biased.

J is TRBJ2-1 and V is TRBV11-1, with a weak D call TRBD2 (6 bases). This sequence originates from a girl less than two years old with a congenital heart defect but otherwise immunologically healthy. What was sequenced was blood. The CDR3 is CASSSLASSYNEQFF. The CDR3 DNA reads TGTGCCAGCAGCTCCCTAGCGAGCTCCTACAATGAGCAGTTCTTC.